This entry concerns a single TCR beta chain. An end of the junction does not agree with germline; a read error may underlie this. Repertoires were generated with immunoSEQ multiplex PCR, while TCRdb's copy carries only in-frame clones and drops some. The sample has approximately 170,000 clones, approximately 90% seen once; the top ten hold about 5%. The data derive from a study of blood T cell repertoires in COVID-19. The CDR3 consists of 17 residues. Looked up from germline, CDR1 is LGHNA and CDR2 is YSLEER. The sequenced sample consisted of peripheral blood. The chain has TRBV4-3 and TRBJ2-3, with a weak D call TRBD2 (5 bases). This sequence originates from a man in his late teens or twenties with COVID-19, enrolled during active disease. DNA of the CDR3: TGCCCCAGCAGCCGACGGGGTGGGCAGCCTAGCACAGATACGCAGTATTTT. Protein product: CPSSRRGGQPSTDTQYF.